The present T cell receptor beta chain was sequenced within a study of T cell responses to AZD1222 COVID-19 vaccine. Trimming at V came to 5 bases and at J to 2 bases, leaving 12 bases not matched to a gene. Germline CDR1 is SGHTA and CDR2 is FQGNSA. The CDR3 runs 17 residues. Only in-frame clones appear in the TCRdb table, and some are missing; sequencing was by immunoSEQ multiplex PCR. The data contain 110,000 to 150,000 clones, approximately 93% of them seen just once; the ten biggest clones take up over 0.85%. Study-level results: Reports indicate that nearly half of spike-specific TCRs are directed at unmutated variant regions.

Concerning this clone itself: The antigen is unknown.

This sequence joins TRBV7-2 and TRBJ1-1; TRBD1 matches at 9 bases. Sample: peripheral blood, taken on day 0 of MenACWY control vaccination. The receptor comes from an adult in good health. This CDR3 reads CASSPPGQGMGNTEAFF. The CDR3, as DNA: TGTGCCAGCAGCCCTCCGGGACAGGGAATGGGTAACACTGAAGCTTTCTTT.